The sample holds many counts of the clone carrying this T cell receptor (beta chain). Its specificity is unknown. The data are from a study of molecular identifiers for immune sequencing clone quantification. Background on the study: Sequencing covered four of five parts into which replicate RNA from around 20,000 or 100,000 naive CD8 cells was split. Study findings and constraints: More than 98% of effector molecules, versus under 1% of naive-cell molecules, belonged to clones above 20 RNA copies. Highly expanded clone sizes could end up underestimated if a barcode were shared by identical TCR molecules.

TCRdb itself ran the PCR reads through MiXCR, one entry per CDR3 protein. This sample has some 320,000 distinct CDR3 sequences; about 22% occur once, and the top ten carry around 0.76%. V was clipped by 7 bases and J by 0 bases, with 15 bases between them. This CDR3 spans 15 amino acids. Sorted naive CD8 T cells, roughly 20,000 to 1,100,000, were sequenced from 10%, 30% or 50% RNA. Material: naive CD8+ T cells from blood, with Jurkat cell RNA spiked in. Documented subset: FACS-sorted CD8+CD4-CCR7+CD45RA+ naive T cells. The clonotype originates from a human donor in good health. Some libraries in this study had Jurkat cell RNA spiked in. This chain uses TRBV12-3 or TRBV12-4 with TRBJ1-2; D is possibly TRBD1 (5 bases). The CDR3 nucleotides are TGTGCCAGCACCCCCCTGAAGGGACCTAACTATGGCTACACCTTC. This codes for CASTPLKGPNYGYTF.